Below, 16 T cell receptor beta chains from the same sample are listed, as sequenced in a study of radiotherapy plus CTLA-4 blockade in lung cancer. Clones were read by immunoSEQ multiplex PCR, and TCRdb kept only the in-frame ones, dropping some. The sample has tens of thousands of clones; about 72% are singletons. The sample was peripheral blood, taken from a patient treated with radiotherapy plus ipilimumab. The receptors here all came from a human donor with non-small cell lung cancer who had a complete response to radiotherapy plus ipilimumab.

The chain combines TRBV7-9 with TRBJ1-2; TRBD1 matches 8 bases. Losses at the gene ends were 0 bases for V and 6 bases for J; bases not matched to a gene: 6. CDR1 and CDR2 from the germline V gene are SEHNR and FQNEAQ (reference sequence). The CDR3 extends over 15 amino acids. DNA of the CDR3: TGTGCCAGCAGCTTAGCGGGCGGACAGGGTCATGGCTACACCTTC. It is translated as CASSLAGGQGHGYTF.

The chain uses TRBV18 and TRBJ1-3; maybe TRBD1 (6 bases). CDR1 and CDR2 from the germline V gene are KGHSH and LQKENI. This CDR3 spans 16 amino acids. V lost 0 bases and J 0 bases, leaving 9 bases between the germline ends. The CDR3 spells CASSPPTGNSGNTIYF. The CDR3 DNA follows: TGTGCCAGCTCACCACCGACAGGCAACTCTGGAAACACCATATATTTT.

The rearrangement uses TRBV19 and TRBJ1-5; 7 bases match TRBD1. Germline CDR1 reads LNHDA; CDR2 reads SQIVND (reference sequence). This CDR3 contains 15 residues. V gave up 9 bases and J gave up 2 bases; unmatched junction bases: 10. The CDR3 DNA sequence: TGTGCCAGCCTACCATACGACAGGGGCAATCAGCCCCAGCATTTT. This sequence encodes CASLPYDRGNQPQHF.

The chain has TRBV18 and TRBJ2-1, with D possibly being TRBD2 (5 bases). Trimming took 3 bases from V and 1 from J, leaving 13 bases between them. Germline CDR1 is KGHSH and CDR2 is LQKENI. The CDR3 has 16 amino acids. For the CDR3, the DNA is TGTGCCAGCTCACCGGTTGCGGGTAATTCCTACAATGAGCAGTTCTTC. Encoded protein: CASSPVAGNSYNEQFF.

In its sample, this clone was seen once. The chain combines TRBV19 with TRBJ2-5, with 8 bases fitting TRBD2. CDR3 size: 17 residues. Trimming at V came to 3 bases and at J to 5 bases, leaving 14 bases not matched to a gene. CDR1 is LNHDA, CDR2 SQIVND, per germline (reference sequence). CDR3 nucleotides: TGTGCCAGTAGTATGTTCAAGCGGGGGTCGGGCGGGGAGACCCAGTACTTC. Protein: CASSMFKRGSGGETQYF.

The rearrangement joins TRBV30 to TRBJ2-7; 8 bases agree with TRBD2. There are 17 residues in the CDR3. CDR1 is GTSNPN, CDR2 SVGIG, per germline (reference sequence). The J segment lost 3 bases and the V segment lost 0 bases, leaving 13 bases of the junction unmatched. The CDR3 loop reads CAWSVRSVRGLDYEQYF. Written as DNA, the CDR3 is TGTGCCTGGAGTGTACGGAGTGTGAGGGGACTAGACTACGAGCAGTACTTC.

The chain employs TRBV5-1 and TRBJ2-7; TRBD2 is a possible D gene (5 bases). The CDR3 sequence is 13 residues long. Germline CDR1 is SGHRS and CDR2 is YFSETQ. Trimming cost V 4 bases and J 4 bases, with 12 bases left between them. Here the CDR3 DNA reads TGCGCCAGCAGCGGCGGGTCCTCTTACGAGCAGTACTTC. It translates to CASSGGSSYEQYF.

The chain employs TRBV7-9 and TRBJ2-5; the D gene is possibly TRBD1 (5 bases). Germline loops: CDR1 SEHNR, CDR2 FQNEAQ (reference sequence). Trimming pared 0 bases from V and 5 bases from J, leaving 16 bases between. The CDR3 runs to 16 residues. CDR3 residues: CASSLALAFKGETQYF. DNA for the CDR3: TGTGCCAGCAGCTTAGCGTTAGCCTTCAAGGGGGAGACCCAGTACTTC.

The gene calls are TRBV19 and TRBJ2-1; 8 bases match TRBD2. Germline V lookup: CDR1 LNHDA, CDR2 SQIVND (reference sequence). With V trimmed by 3 bases and J by 7 bases, 11 bases remained unmatched. The CDR3 contains 16 residues. The CDR3 bases are TGTGCCAGTAGTATTTTAGGAGGACTAGCCCCAAATGAGCAGTTCTTC. It translates to CASSILGGLAPNEQFF.

The chain links TRBV27 to TRBJ2-7; 7 positions match TRBD1. The CDR3 spans 13 residues. The germline V gene has CDR1 MNHEY and CDR2 SMNVEV (reference sequence). J lost 4 bases, V lost 7 bases, and 7 bases had no gene match. Here the CDR3 reads CASKGQNLYEQYF. The CDR3 region has the DNA TGTGCCAGCAAGGGACAGAATCTTTACGAGCAGTACTTC.

The J gene is TRBJ2-3, the V gene TRBV25-1; perhaps TRBD2 as D (7 bases). Between the trimmed V and J ends, which lost 5 bases and 3 bases, there was a span of 15 bases. The CDR3 totals 15 residues. Germline assignment: CDR1 MGHDK and CDR2 SYGVNS. CDR3: CASSPGGVPTDTQYF. CDR3 DNA sequence: TGTGCCAGCAGTCCGGGGGGCGTCCCAACAGATACGCAGTATTTT.

V usage is TRBV4-3 and J usage is TRBJ1-1; TRBD1 matches at 7 bases. Germline V gene lookup returns CDR1 LGHNA and CDR2 YSLEER. CDR3 length: 15 residues. V shed 2 bases, J shed 5 bases, and the junction held 8 bases outside the gene matches. CDR3 protein: CASSQTDRVGTEAFF. The CDR3 DNA sequence: TGCGCCAGCAGCCAAACAGACAGGGTGGGAACTGAAGCTTTCTTT.

V is TRBV10-3 and J is TRBJ2-1; 9 bases are shared with TRBD2. CDR1 and CDR2 from the germline V gene are ENHRY and SYGVKD. The length of the CDR3 is 16 residues. V shed 0 bases and J 5 bases; nucleotides not matched to a gene: 5. CDR3 coding DNA: TGTGCCATCAGTGAGTCTGGCGGGAGGGCCCACAATGAGCAGTTCTTC. Translation: CAISESGGRAHNEQFF.

The V gene is TRBV5-1, the J gene TRBJ1-2; 7 nucleotides line up with TRBD1. Per germline, CDR1 SGHRS and CDR2 YFSETQ. This CDR3 region has 15 residues. Germline trimming cut 7 bases from V and 0 bases from J; bases unmatched to any gene: 9. The CDR3 sequence: CASRVGTVTNYGYTF. CDR3 bases: TGCGCCAGCCGTGTCGGGACAGTTACTAACTATGGCTACACCTTC.

This chain connects TRBV5-8 to TRBJ1-4, with D uncertain. V dropped 2 bases and J dropped 6 bases, with 8 bases sitting between them. This CDR3 is 13 amino acids long. The germline V gene encodes CDR1 SGHTS and CDR2 YDEGEE. CDR3 protein: CASSLSPDEKLFF. The CDR3 nucleotides read TGTGCCAGCAGCTTATCCCCGGATGAAAAACTGTTTTTT.

V usage is TRBV19 and J usage is TRBJ2-5; D might be TRBD1 (5 bases). The V and J ends lost 2 bases and 3 bases respectively, with 13 bases between them. The CDR3 contains 15 residues. Per germline, CDR1 LNHDA and CDR2 SQIVND (reference sequence). The CDR3 nucleotides read TGTGCCAGTAGTATATTTCCTCCAGGGAAAGAGACCCAGTACTTC. This codes for CASSIFPPGKETQYF.